The subject of this entry is one T cell receptor beta chain. As yet, its antigen is unknown. MiXCR was run by TCRdb on the reads, yielding one entry per CDR3 protein. The sample has roughly 920,000 distinct CDR3 sequences; 30% to 40% are singletons. This CDR3 comprises 18 residues. Deletions cut 7 bases from V and 4 bases from J, with 23 bases between. CDR1 and CDR2 from the germline V gene are PRHDT and FYEKMQ (reference sequence). This specimen belongs to a study of T cell repertoires in cytomegalovirus infection. Study overall: Indications of both CMV infection and matching HLA type were provided by public TCR beta signatures.

Study-wide points: Dominating the ex vivo response were TCR beta clonotypes that were CMV-specific and HLA-C-restricted.

The sample here was cultured CD8+ T cells from PBMCs, taken from culture after CMV antigen stimulation. This sequence was found in a human donor in good health (CMV status not recorded). Some clones in this sample may be carry-over from other donors' samples. The gene calls are TRBV13 and TRBJ2-6; D is perhaps TRBD1 (5 bases). CDR3 sequence (DNA): TGTGCCAGCACCCTCGGGCAGGGTGGGGCTTTGGGGGCCAACGTCCTGACTTTC. Amino acids: CASTLGQGGALGANVLTF. Full variable domain (outside the CDR3, taken from reference TRBV13 and TRBJ2-6): AAGVIQSPRHLIKEKRETATLKCYPIPRHDTVYWYQQGPGQDPQFLISFYEKMQSDKGSIPDRFSAQQFSDYHSELNMSSLELGDSALYFCASTLGQGGALGANVLTFGAGSRLTVL.